This TCR beta chain was sequenced for a study of T cells in Graves' hyperthyroidism and ophthalmopathy. The CDR3 is made up of 15 amino acids. Germline V lookup: CDR1 KGHSH, CDR2 LQKENI. The V gene lost 6 bases and the J gene lost 0 bases, with 15 bases spanning the gap. There were TCR beta CDR3 regions amplified from RNA transcripts. The study used the HTBI primer set for a first-round RT-PCR of the TCR CDR3. TCRdb passed the multiplex PCR reads through MiXCR, listing each CDR3 protein once. The sample carries around 380,000 distinct CDR3 sequences, roughly 14% recorded once. This clonotype has ten or more counts.

The material sequenced was blood. The rearrangement links TRBV18 to TRBJ2-7; possibly TRBD2 for D (7 bases). This TCR was recovered from a man aged 25-45 years with Graves' hyperthyroidism that later progressed to Graves' ophthalmopathy. The chain's CDR3 is CASSPGRGHSYEQYF. CDR3 sequence (DNA): TGTGCCAGCTCGCCGGGGCGGGGGCACTCCTACGAGCAGTACTTC.